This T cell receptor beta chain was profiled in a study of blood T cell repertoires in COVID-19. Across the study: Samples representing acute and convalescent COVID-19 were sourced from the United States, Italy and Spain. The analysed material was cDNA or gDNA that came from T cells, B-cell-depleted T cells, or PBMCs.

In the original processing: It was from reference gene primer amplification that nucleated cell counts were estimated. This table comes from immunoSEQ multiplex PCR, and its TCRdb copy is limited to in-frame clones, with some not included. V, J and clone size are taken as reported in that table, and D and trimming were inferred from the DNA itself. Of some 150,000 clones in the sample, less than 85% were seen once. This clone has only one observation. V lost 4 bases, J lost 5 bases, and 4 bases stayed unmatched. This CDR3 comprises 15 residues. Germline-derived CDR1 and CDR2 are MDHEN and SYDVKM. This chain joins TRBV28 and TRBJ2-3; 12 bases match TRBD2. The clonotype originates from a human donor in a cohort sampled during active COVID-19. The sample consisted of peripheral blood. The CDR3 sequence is CASSSLAGGQDTQYF. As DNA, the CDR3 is TGTGCCAGCAGTTCCCTAGCGGGGGGGCAAGATACGCAGTATTTT. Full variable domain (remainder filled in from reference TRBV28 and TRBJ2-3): DVKVTQSSRYLVKRTGEKVFLECVQDMDHENMFWYRQDPGLGLRLIYFSYDVKMKEKGDIPEGYSVSREKKERFSLILESASTNQTSMYLCASSSLAGGQDTQYFGPGTRLTVL.